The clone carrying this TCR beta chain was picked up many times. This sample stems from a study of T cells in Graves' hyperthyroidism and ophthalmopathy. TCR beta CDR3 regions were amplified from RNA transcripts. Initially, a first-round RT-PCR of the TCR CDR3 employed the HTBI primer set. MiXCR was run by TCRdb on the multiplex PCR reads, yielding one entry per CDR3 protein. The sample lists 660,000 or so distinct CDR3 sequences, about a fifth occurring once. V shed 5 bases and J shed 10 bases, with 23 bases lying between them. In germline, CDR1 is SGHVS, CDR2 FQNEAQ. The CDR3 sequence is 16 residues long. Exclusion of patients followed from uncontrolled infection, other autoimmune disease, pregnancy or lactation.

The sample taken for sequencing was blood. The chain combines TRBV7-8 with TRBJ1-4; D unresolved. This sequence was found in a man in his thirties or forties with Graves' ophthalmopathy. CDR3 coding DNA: TGTGCCAGCAGCCAAGCGACCGCCCAGGCCCTAGGAAAACTGTTTTTT. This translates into CASSQATAQALGKLFF. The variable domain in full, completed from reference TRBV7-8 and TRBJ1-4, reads GAGVSQSPRYKVAKRGQDVALRCDPISGHVSLFWYQQALGQGPEFLTYFQNEAQLDKSGLPSDRFFAERPEGSVSTLKIQRTQQEDSAVYLCASSQATAQALGKLFFGSGTQLSVL.